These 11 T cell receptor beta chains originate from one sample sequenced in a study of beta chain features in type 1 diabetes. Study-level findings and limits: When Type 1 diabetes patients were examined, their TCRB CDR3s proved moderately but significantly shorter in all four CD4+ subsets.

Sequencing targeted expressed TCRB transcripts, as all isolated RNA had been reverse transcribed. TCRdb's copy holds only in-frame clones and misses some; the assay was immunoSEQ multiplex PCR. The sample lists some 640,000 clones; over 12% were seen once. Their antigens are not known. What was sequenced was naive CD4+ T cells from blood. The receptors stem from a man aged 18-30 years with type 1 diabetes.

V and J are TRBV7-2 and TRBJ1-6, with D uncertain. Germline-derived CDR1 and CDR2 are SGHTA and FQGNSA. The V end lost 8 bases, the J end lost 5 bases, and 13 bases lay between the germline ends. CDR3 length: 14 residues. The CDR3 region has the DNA TGTGCCAGCTCGCGGACTACGGATAATTCACCCCTCCACTTT. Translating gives CASSRTTDNSPLHF.

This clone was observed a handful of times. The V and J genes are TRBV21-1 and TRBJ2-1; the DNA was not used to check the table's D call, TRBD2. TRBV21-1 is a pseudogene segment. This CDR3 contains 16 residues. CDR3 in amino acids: CASSKSAGGPNNEQFF. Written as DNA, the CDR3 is TGTGCCAGCAGCAAAAGCGCGGGGGGTCCAAACAATGAGCAGTTCTTC.

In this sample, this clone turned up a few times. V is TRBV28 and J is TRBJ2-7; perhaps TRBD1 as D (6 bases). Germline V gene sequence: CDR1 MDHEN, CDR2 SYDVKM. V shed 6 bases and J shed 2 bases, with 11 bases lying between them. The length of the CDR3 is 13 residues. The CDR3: CASRVGQTYEQYF. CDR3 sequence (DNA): TGTGCCAGCAGAGTAGGACAGACCTACGAGCAGTACTTC.

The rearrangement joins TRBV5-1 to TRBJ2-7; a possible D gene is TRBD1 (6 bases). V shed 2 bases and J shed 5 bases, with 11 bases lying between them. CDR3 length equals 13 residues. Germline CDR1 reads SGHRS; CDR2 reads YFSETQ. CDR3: CASSFPDRNEQYF. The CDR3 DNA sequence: TGCGCCAGCAGCTTCCCGGACAGAAACGAGCAGTACTTC.

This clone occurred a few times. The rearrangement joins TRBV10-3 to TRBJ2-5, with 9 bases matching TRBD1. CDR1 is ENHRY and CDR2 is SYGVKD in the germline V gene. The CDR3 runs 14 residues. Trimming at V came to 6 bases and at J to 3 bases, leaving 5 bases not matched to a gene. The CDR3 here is CAIRGTGREETQYF. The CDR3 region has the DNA TGTGCCATCAGGGGGACAGGGAGGGAAGAGACCCAGTACTTC.

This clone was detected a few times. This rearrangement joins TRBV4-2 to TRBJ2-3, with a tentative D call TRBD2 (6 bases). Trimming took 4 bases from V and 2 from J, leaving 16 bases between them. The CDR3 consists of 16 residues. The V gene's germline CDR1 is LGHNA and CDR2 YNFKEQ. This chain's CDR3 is CASSPVLGTLTDTQYF. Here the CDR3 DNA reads TGTGCCAGCAGCCCAGTGCTCGGGACTCTCACAGATACGCAGTATTTT.

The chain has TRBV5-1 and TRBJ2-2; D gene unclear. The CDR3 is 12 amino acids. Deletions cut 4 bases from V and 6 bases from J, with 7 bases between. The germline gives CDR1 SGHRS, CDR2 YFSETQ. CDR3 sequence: CASSLSSGELFF. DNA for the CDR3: TGCGCCAGCAGCCTAAGCTCCGGGGAGCTGTTTTTT.

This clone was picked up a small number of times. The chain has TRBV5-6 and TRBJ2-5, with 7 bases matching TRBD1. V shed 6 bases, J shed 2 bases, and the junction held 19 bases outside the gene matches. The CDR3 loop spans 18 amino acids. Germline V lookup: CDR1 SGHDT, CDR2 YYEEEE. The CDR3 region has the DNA TGTGCCAGCAACTCCTTGGGTAAAGGGACAGTCGCGCAAGAGACCCAGTACTTC. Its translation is CASNSLGKGTVAQETQYF.

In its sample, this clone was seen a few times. The CDR3 here is CASRSRPDQAFF. The CDR3 region has the DNA TGTGCCAGCAGATCCCGCCCGGATCAAGCTTTCTTT. V gene TRBV27 combines with J gene TRBJ1-1, with D unresolved. The germline V and J ends were trimmed by 6 bases and 9 bases, with 14 bases remaining between them. CDR3 length equals 12 residues. Germline lookup yields CDR1 MNHEY and CDR2 SMNVEV (reference sequence).

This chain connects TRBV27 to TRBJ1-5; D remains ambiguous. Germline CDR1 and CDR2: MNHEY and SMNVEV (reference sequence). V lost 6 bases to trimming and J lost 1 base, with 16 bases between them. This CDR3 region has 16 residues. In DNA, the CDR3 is TGTGCCAGCAGCTCGTCTGCTCGTGTCAGCAATCAGCCCCAGCATTTT. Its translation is CASSSSARVSNQPQHF.

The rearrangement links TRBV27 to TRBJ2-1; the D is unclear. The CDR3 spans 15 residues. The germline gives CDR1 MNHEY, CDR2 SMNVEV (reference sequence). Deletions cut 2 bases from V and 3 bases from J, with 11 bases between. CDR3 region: CASSLNTWGYNEQFF. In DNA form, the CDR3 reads TGTGCCAGCAGTTTAAACACCTGGGGCTACAATGAGCAGTTCTTC.